This record concerns one TCR beta chain sequence. This sample is drawn from a study of blood T cell repertoires in COVID-19. Study as a whole: Sites in the United States, Italy and Spain provided acute and convalescent COVID-19 samples.

Germline CDR1 reads ENHRY; CDR2 reads SYGVKD. CDR3 length: 16 residues. Losses at the gene ends were 3 bases for V and 0 bases for J; bases not matched to a gene: 7. How the authors handled the data: Estimation of nucleated cell counts was performed using reference gene primer amplification. This table comes from immunoSEQ multiplex PCR, and its TCRdb copy is limited to in-frame clones, with some not included. V and J calls and clone size are as listed in that table; D and trimming were resolved from the DNA. The data contain approximately 85,000 clones, roughly four fifths of them seen just once; the ten biggest clones take up about an eighth.

The clonotype comes from a human donor in a cohort sampled during active COVID-19. The specimen was peripheral blood. The chain combines TRBV10-3 with TRBJ1-2, with 7 positions matching TRBD1. The CDR3 is CAISDLQGITNYGYTF. For the CDR3, the DNA is TGTGCCATCAGTGACCTACAGGGGATTACTAACTATGGCTACACCTTC.